The T cell receptor (beta chain) described here comes from a study of cytomegalovirus exposure and HLA in healthy donors. General study findings and limits: Roughly even sequencing depth across donors was the assumption behind the presence/absence analyses. Later on, an analysis showed TCR association rates differing by HLA locus, with DRB1 the most and HLA-C the fewest. Later work found most CMV-associated TCR beta chains apparently HLA-restricted.

This CDR3 spans 15 amino acids. The V and J ends lost 0 bases and 0 bases respectively, with 9 bases between them. Germline V gene lookup returns CDR1 SGHAT and CDR2 FQNNGV. PCR employed 60 Vbeta and 13 Jbeta primers. Per the original data handling: As a later analysis found, there were about 80 million unique TCR beta chains, of which 8.5 million to 13 million were shared. The data were produced by immunoSEQ multiplex PCR, yet TCRdb's version contains in-frame clones alone and is incomplete. V and J calls plus clone size are reproduced from that table; the DNA served to infer D and trimming. In the table there are 150,000 to 200,000 clones, about 80% of which are singletons. Concerning this clone: Its cognate antigen is unknown.

The chain recombines TRBV11-2 with TRBJ2-7; D gene uncertain. Sequenced sample: PBMCs. The sequence was obtained from a woman in her twenties or thirties in good health and CMV-seronegative. This CDR3 reads CASSLENSYSYEQYF. In nucleotides, the CDR3 is TGTGCCAGCAGCTTAGAAAACAGCTACTCCTACGAGCAGTACTTC.